Shown below are 10 T cell receptor beta chains from a single sample sequenced in a study of blood T cell repertoires in COVID-19 (TCRdb year 2020). The library was made by the immunoSEQ multiplex PCR assay. The table comes from immuneACCESS by way of TCRdb, which keeps in-frame sequences with V and J called. Part of the clones is missing from these tables; in studies checked, under half for an unresolved V gene and the rest for unknown reasons. The sample table shows over 85,000 clones, and roughly 90% are seen once. Roughly 2.2% of the sample belongs to the ten largest clones. The specimen sequenced was peripheral blood. These receptors all come from a human donor with active COVID-19. The donor label of this sample is uncertain.

The chain carries TRBV6-5 and TRBJ1-2; a possible D gene is TRBD1 (6 bases). Trimming left V 1 base short and J 7 bases short, with 19 bases between. The germline CDR1 and CDR2 sequences are MNHEY and SVGAGI. CDR3 length: 16 amino acids. CDR3 sequence: CASSYWGSRDNSGYTF. CDR3 bases: TGTGCCAGCAGTTACTGGGGGTCCCGGGACAACAGTGGCTACACCTTC.

V gene TRBV28 combines with J gene TRBJ1-5, with unresolved D. Germline V gene sequence: CDR1 MDHEN, CDR2 SYDVKM. Trimming removed 6 bases from V and 6 bases from J, with 9 bases in between. CDR3 length: 12 residues. CDR3 sequence: CASRIDTQPQHF. CDR3 nucleotide sequence: TGTGCCAGCAGGATTGACACTCAGCCCCAGCATTTT.

The CDR3: CASSLSFGSQTQYF. The CDR3 bases are TGTGCCAGCAGTTTATCCTTCGGGAGTCAGACCCAGTACTTC. The rearrangement links TRBV28 to TRBJ2-5; possibly TRBD2 for D (6 bases). The CDR3 covers 14 residues. With 1 base removed from V and 6 bases from J, the gap between germline ends came to 12 bases. Germline V gene data show CDR1 as MDHEN and CDR2 as SYDVKM.

This clone appeared once. The genes are TRBV28 and TRBJ2-3; 12 nucleotides line up with TRBD1. CDR1 is MDHEN and CDR2 is SYDVKM in the germline V gene. V shed 6 bases and J 4 bases; nucleotides not matched to a gene: 8. This CDR3 is built from 16 residues. The CDR3 sequence is CASSPTGTGGPDTQYF. The CDR3 region has the DNA TGTGCCAGCAGCCCCACCGGGACAGGGGGCCCAGATACGCAGTATTTT.

The V and J genes are TRBV19 and TRBJ2-4, with a tentative D call TRBD2 (6 bases). V lost 3 bases and J lost 1, with 16 bases in between. Germline loops: CDR1 LNHDA, CDR2 SQIVND (reference sequence). The CDR3 sequence is 17 residues long. The CDR3 protein is CASSMSVEAGAKNIQYF. The DNA for the CDR3 is TGTGCCAGTAGTATGTCGGTGGAGGCGGGGGCCAAAAACATTCAGTACTTC.

This chain connects TRBV4-3 to TRBJ2-1; perhaps TRBD1 as D (6 bases). The CDR3 is made up of 16 amino acids. Trimming removed 1 base at V and 7 bases at J, with 17 bases between. Germline CDR1 and CDR2: LGHNA and YSLEER. CDR3 protein: CASSQAPVLGGNEQFF. In DNA, the CDR3 is TGCGCCAGCAGCCAAGCCCCCGTGTTAGGGGGAAATGAGCAGTTCTTC.

The chain employs TRBV7-2 and TRBJ1-3, with TRBD1 as a possible D gene (6 bases). The CDR3 consists of 14 residues. Germline-derived CDR1 and CDR2 are SGHTA and FQGNSA. Trimming shortened V by 6 bases and J by 7 bases, and 16 bases separated the two germline ends. The CDR3 is CASSPRGGQNTIYF. DNA of the CDR3: TGTGCCAGCAGTCCACGGGGGGGGCAGAACACCATATATTTT.

The genes are TRBV12-5 and TRBJ2-6; 7 nucleotides match TRBD1. CDR1 and CDR2 (germline): LGHNT, FRNRAP. The V segment lost 3 bases and the J segment 0 bases; nucleotides outside the gene matches: 2. The CDR3 runs 16 residues. CDR3 DNA: TGTGCTAGTGGTTTTTACAGGGGCTCTGGGGCCAACGTCCTGACTTTC. Translating it yields CASGFYRGSGANVLTF.

The chain employs TRBV6-6 and TRBJ2-7, with 7 bases fitting TRBD1. V was clipped by 5 bases and J by 3 bases; unmatched bases: 7. Per the germline V gene, CDR1 is MNHNY and CDR2 is SVGAGI (reference sequence). This CDR3 region has 14 residues. The CDR3 spells CASSTGVGGYEQYF. The CDR3 region has the DNA TGTGCCAGCAGTACAGGGGTGGGTGGCTACGAGCAGTACTTC.

The chain recombines TRBV6-6 with TRBJ2-1; 11 nucleotides agree with TRBD2. The V gene's germline CDR1 is MNHNY and CDR2 SVGAGI (reference sequence). The CDR3 is 16 amino acids. V lost 0 bases, J lost 9 bases, and 7 bases stayed unmatched. CDR3 amino acids: CASSYSIAGGRVEQFF. The CDR3 nucleotides are TGTGCCAGCAGTTACTCGATAGCGGGGGGGCGCGTTGAGCAGTTCTTC.